Sequencing of this TCR beta chain was carried out in a study of T cells after yellow fever vaccination. TCRdb fed the 5' RACE reads into MiXCR, producing one record per CDR3 protein. Of approximately 510,000 distinct CDR3 sequences listed, 21% were seen once; the top ten hold about 16%. V was clipped by 3 bases and J by 9 bases; unmatched bases: 4. The germline gives CDR1 LGHNT, CDR2 FRNRAP. The CDR3 runs to 12 residues. The sample consisted of PBMCs, taken 20 to 25 days after the first yellow fever vaccination. The genes are TRBV12-5 and TRBJ2-5; 7 positions match TRBD1. The receptor was derived from a man in his late teens or twenties who received the YFV17D yellow fever vaccine. The CDR3 reads CASGFPQGAQYF. CDR3 nucleotides: TGTGCTAGTGGTTTCCCTCAGGGGGCCCAGTACTTC.